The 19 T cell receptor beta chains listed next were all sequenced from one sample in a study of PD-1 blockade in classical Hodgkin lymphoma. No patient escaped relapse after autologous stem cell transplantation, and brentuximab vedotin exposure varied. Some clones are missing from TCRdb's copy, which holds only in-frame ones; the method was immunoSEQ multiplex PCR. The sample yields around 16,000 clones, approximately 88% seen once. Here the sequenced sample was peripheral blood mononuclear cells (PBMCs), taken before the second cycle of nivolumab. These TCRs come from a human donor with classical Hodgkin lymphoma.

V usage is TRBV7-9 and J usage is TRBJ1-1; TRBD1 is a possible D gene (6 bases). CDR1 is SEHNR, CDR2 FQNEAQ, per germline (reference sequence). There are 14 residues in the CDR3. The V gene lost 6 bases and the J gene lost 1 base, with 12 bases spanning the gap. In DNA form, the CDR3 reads TGTGCCAGCAGTAGGGGGACTTCGAACACTGAAGCTTTCTTT. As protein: CASSRGTSNTEAFF.

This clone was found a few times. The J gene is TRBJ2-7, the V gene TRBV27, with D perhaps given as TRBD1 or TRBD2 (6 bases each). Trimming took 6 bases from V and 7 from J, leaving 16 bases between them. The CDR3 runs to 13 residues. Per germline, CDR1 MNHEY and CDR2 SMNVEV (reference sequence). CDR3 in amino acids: CASSGLGGREQYF. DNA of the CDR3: TGTGCCAGCAGCGGGTTGGGGGGCAGGGAGCAGTACTTC.

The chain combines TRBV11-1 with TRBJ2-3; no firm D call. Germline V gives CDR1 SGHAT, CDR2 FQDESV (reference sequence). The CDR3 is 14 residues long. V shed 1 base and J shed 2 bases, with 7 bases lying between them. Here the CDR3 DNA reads TGTGCCAGCAGCTTAGATGGAGTCACAGATACGCAGTATTTT. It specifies CASSLDGVTDTQYF.

The CDR3 protein is CASSIGLAGGPVAETQYF. The CDR3 DNA is TGTGCCAGTAGTATAGGACTAGCGGGAGGGCCGGTCGCAGAGACCCAGTACTTC. This chain links TRBV19 with TRBJ2-5, with 14 bases aligning to TRBD2. Germline V gene lookup returns CDR1 LNHDA and CDR2 SQIVND (reference sequence). The V segment lost 1 base and the J segment 4 bases; nucleotides outside the gene matches: 8. The CDR3 has 18 residues.

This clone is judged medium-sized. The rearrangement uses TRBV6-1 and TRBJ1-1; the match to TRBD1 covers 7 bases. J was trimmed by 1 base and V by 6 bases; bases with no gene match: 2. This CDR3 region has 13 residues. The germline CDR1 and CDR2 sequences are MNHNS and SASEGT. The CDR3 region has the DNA TGTGCCAGCAGCGGACAGGCGAACACTGAAGCTTTCTTT. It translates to CASSGQANTEAFF.

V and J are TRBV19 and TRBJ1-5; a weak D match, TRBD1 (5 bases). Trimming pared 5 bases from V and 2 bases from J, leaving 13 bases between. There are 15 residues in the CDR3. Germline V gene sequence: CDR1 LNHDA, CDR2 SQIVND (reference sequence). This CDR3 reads CASSQKRGGNQPQHF. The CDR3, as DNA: TGTGCCAGTAGTCAGAAACGGGGGGGCAATCAGCCCCAGCATTTT.

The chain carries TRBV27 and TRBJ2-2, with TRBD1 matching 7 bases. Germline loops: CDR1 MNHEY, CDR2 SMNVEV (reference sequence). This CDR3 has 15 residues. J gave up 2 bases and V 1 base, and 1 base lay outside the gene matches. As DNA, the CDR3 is TGTGCCAGCAGTTTATACAGGGGAAACACCGGGGAGCTGTTTTTT. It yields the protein CASSLYRGNTGELFF.

In DNA, the CDR3 is TGTGCTAGTGGCGCCGGACTTCCACCCTACGAGCAGTACTTC. Translated, it gives CASGAGLPPYEQYF. The rearrangement joins TRBV12-5 to TRBJ2-7, with D possibly being TRBD2 (5 bases). This CDR3 is 14 amino acids long. In germline, CDR1 is LGHNT, CDR2 FRNRAP. V was cut by 6 bases and J by 2 bases, with 14 bases left in between.

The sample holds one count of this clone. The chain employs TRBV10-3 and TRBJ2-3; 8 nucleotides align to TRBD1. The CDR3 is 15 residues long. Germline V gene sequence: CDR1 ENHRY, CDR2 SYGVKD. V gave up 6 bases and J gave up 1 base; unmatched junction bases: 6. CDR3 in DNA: TGTGCCATCAGCCCGGACAGGGACGGCACAGATACGCAGTATTTT. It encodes CAISPDRDGTDTQYF.

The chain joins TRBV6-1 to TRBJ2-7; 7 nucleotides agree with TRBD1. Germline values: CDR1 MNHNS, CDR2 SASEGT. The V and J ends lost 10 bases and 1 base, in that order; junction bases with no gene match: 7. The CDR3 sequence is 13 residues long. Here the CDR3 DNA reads TGTGCCACCAAGACAGGGCTATCCTACGAGCAGTACTTC. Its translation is CATKTGLSYEQYF.

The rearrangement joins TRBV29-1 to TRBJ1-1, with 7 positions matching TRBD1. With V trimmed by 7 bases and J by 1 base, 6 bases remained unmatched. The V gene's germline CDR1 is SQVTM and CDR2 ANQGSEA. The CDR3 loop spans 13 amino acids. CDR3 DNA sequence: TGCAGCGAACAGGGGCCCGCGAACACTGAAGCTTTCTTT. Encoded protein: CSEQGPANTEAFF.

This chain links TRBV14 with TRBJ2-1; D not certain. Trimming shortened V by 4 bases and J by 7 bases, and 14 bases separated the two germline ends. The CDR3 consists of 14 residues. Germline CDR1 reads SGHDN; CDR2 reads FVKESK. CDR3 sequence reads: CASSLGFYRNEQFF. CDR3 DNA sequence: TGTGCCAGCAGCCTGGGCTTCTACCGTAATGAGCAGTTCTTC.

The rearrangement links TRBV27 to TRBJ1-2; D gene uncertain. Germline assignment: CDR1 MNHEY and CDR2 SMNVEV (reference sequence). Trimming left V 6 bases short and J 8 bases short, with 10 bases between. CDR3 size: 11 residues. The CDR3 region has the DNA TGTGCCAGCAGCGCAGGTAGCGGCTACACCTTC. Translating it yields CASSAGSGYTF.

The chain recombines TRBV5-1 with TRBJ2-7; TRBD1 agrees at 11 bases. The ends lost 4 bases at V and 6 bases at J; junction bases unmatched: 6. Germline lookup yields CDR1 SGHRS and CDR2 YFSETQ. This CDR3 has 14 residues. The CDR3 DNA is TGCGCCAGCAGCACCGGACAGGGGGCCAGCGAGCAGTACTTC. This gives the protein CASSTGQGASEQYF.

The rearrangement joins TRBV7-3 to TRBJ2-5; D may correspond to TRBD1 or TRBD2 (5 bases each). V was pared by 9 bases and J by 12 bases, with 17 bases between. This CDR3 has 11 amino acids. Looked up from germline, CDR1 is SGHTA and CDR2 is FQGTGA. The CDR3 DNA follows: TGTGCCAGTACAAACCGGGACGACAAGTACTTC. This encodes CASTNRDDKYF.

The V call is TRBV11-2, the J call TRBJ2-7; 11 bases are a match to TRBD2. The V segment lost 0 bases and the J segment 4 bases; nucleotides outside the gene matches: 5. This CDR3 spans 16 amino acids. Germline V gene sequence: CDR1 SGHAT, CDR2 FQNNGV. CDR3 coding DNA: TGTGCCAGCAGCTTAGAAGGGACTAGCGGTATATACGAGCAGTACTTC. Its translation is CASSLEGTSGIYEQYF.

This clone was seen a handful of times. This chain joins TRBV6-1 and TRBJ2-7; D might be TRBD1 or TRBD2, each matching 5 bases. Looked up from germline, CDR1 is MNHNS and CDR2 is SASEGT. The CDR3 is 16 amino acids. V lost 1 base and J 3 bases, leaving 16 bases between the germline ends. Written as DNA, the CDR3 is TGTGCCAGCAGTGAAGTTAACCGGGACCCCTACTACGAGCAGTACTTC. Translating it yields CASSEVNRDPYYEQYF.

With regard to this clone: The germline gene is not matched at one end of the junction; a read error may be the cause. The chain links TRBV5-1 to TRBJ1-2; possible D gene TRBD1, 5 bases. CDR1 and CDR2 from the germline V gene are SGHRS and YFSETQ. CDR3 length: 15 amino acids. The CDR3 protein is CASSLEAGTVYGYTF. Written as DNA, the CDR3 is TGCGCCAGCAGTTTGGAGGCTGGGACGGTGTATGGCTACACCTTC.

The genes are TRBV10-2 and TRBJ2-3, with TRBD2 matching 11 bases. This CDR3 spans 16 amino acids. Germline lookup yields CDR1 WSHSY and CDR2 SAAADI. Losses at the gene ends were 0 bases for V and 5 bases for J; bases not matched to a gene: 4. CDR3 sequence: CASSESPSGRRDTQYF. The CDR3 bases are TGCGCCAGCAGTGAGTCGCCTAGCGGGAGGAGAGATACGCAGTATTTT.